The rows below give T cell receptor beta chains drawn from one sample of a study of naive and memory T cell subsets. One entry per CDR3 protein results from TCRdb running MiXCR on the UMI-ligation and nested PCR reads. Among about 18,000 distinct CDR3 sequences listed, about a tenth were seen once. The sample in question was skin, obtained from a tuberculin skin test site. Source of these receptors: an adult in good health. CDR3s include the opening cysteine and the closing phenylalanine or tryptophan. A D gene is named only where the DNA matches it firmly. Rows may omit the clone size; those that give it use once, few, many or a size class.

clone_size: many
d_call: -
v_call: TRBV20-1
j_call: TRBJ2-7
cdr3_aa: CSAREDRSYEQYF
cdr3_nt: TGCAGTGCTAGAGAGGACAGATCCTACGAGCAGTACTTC

clone_size: -
d_call: -
v_call: TRBV28
j_call: TRBJ2-5
cdr3_aa: CATRASPQETQYF
cdr3_nt: TGTGCCACCAGGGCTAGCCCACAAGAGACCCAGTACTTC

clone_size: many
d_call: -
v_call: TRBV10-3
j_call: TRBJ2-5
cdr3_aa: CAISGPAHGIQETQYF
cdr3_nt: TGTGCCATCAGTGGCCCGGCTCATGGGATACAAGAGACCCAGTACTTC

clone_size: few
d_call: -
v_call: TRBV20-1
j_call: TRBJ1-6
cdr3_aa: CSARVELLIGSPLHF
cdr3_nt: TGCAGTGCTAGAGTGGAGTTACTTATTGGTTCACCCCTCCACTTT

clone_size: many
d_call: -
v_call: TRBV5-8
j_call: TRBJ2-3
cdr3_aa: CASSLGRGRRTTDTQYF
cdr3_nt: TGTGCCAGCAGCTTGGGTAGGGGTCGGAGGACCACAGATACGCAGTATTTT

clone_size: many
d_call: -
v_call: TRBV29-1
j_call: TRBJ2-2
cdr3_aa: CSVVWGSGELFF
cdr3_nt: TGCAGCGTTGTTTGGGGATCCGGGGAGCTGTTTTTT

clone_size: -
d_call: -
v_call: TRBV2
j_call: TRBJ2-5
cdr3_aa: CASSEDSKETQYF
cdr3_nt: TGTGCCAGCAGTGAGGACAGCAAAGAGACCCAGTACTTC

clone_size: medium-sized
d_call: -
v_call: TRBV7-2
j_call: TRBJ2-1
cdr3_aa: CASSLVWNSYNEQFF
cdr3_nt: TGTGCCAGCAGCTTAGTATGGAACTCCTACAATGAGCAGTTCTTC

clone_size: many
d_call: -
v_call: TRBV4-1
j_call: TRBJ2-1
cdr3_aa: CASSQGSGFYIHEQFF
cdr3_nt: TGCGCCAGCAGCCAAGGCTCAGGATTCTACATCCATGAGCAGTTCTTC

clone_size: many
d_call: -
v_call: TRBV19
j_call: TRBJ2-3
cdr3_aa: CASSIIGGRTDTQYF
cdr3_nt: TGTGCCAGTAGTATAATTGGAGGACGCACAGATACGCAGTATTTT

clone_size: few
d_call: TRBD2
v_call: TRBV30
j_call: TRBJ2-5
cdr3_aa: CAWTDSGRSRGTQYF
cdr3_nt: TGTGCCTGGACCGATAGCGGGAGGTCCCGGGGGACCCAGTACTTC

clone_size: many
d_call: TRBD1
v_call: TRBV20-1
j_call: TRBJ1-5
cdr3_aa: CSAKHQTGGINSNQPQHF
cdr3_nt: TGCAGTGCTAAACACCAGACAGGGGGAATTAATAGCAATCAGCCCCAGCATTTT

clone_size: many
d_call: TRBD1
v_call: TRBV4-1
j_call: TRBJ1-2
cdr3_aa: CASSQGPGGGNYGYTF
cdr3_nt: TGCGCCAGCAGCCAAGGGCCAGGGGGCGGTAACTATGGCTACACCTTC

clone_size: once
d_call: TRBD2
v_call: TRBV7-2
j_call: TRBJ2-5
cdr3_aa: CASSWGLAEETQYF
cdr3_nt: TGTGCCAGCAGCTGGGGACTAGCGGAAGAGACCCAGTACTTC

clone_size: few
d_call: TRBD2
v_call: TRBV6-1
j_call: TRBJ2-7
cdr3_aa: CASSEEAGGSYEQYF
cdr3_nt: TGTGCCAGCAGTGAAGAAGCGGGGGGCTCCTACGAGCAGTACTTC

clone_size: -
d_call: -
v_call: TRBV12-3/TRBV12-4
j_call: TRBJ2-1
cdr3_aa: CASSRQRSSYNEQFF
cdr3_nt: TGTGCCAGCAGTCGACAGCGAAGCTCCTACAATGAGCAGTTCTTC

clone_size: few
d_call: -
v_call: TRBV27
j_call: TRBJ2-7
cdr3_aa: CASSLSPLGAWEEQYF
cdr3_nt: TGTGCCAGCAGTTTATCGCCCCTGGGGGCATGGGAAGAGCAGTACTTC

clone_size: few
d_call: -
v_call: TRBV5-1
j_call: TRBJ2-1
cdr3_aa: CASSLADGIEQFF
cdr3_nt: TGCGCCAGCAGCTTGGCCGATGGGATTGAGCAGTTCTTC

clone_size: many
d_call: TRBD1
v_call: TRBV5-1
j_call: TRBJ2-5
cdr3_aa: CASSETGAILSETQYF
cdr3_nt: TGCGCCAGCAGCGAGACAGGGGCGATTCTTTCCGAGACCCAGTACTTC

clone_size: few
d_call: TRBD2
v_call: TRBV18
j_call: TRBJ2-1
cdr3_aa: CASSPQGSGLAAYNEQFF
cdr3_nt: TGTGCCAGCTCACCACAAGGTTCTGGACTAGCGGCCTACAATGAGCAGTTCTTC

clone_size: -
d_call: -
v_call: TRBV12-3/TRBV12-4
j_call: TRBJ2-1
cdr3_aa: CASSLQGPRNYNEQFF
cdr3_nt: TGTGCCAGCAGTTTACAGGGGCCGAGAAATTACAATGAGCAGTTCTTC

clone_size: many
d_call: -
v_call: TRBV4-1
j_call: TRBJ2-7
cdr3_aa: CASSQGVGGLISPKETREQYF
cdr3_nt: TGCGCCAGCAGCCAGGGAGTGGGAGGATTAATTTCGCCCAAGGAAACTAGGGAGCAGTACTTC

clone_size: -
d_call: -
v_call: TRBV28
j_call: TRBJ1-1
cdr3_aa: CASSVSGNTEAFF
cdr3_nt: TGTGCCAGCAGTGTCTCCGGGAACACTGAAGCTTTCTTT

clone_size: -
d_call: -
v_call: TRBV6-1
j_call: TRBJ2-5
cdr3_aa: CASRKVWLGETQYF
cdr3_nt: TGTGCCAGCAGGAAGGTCTGGTTAGGGGAGACCCAGTACTTC

clone_size: many
d_call: -
v_call: TRBV7-2
j_call: TRBJ2-1
cdr3_aa: CASGPRGYNEQFF
cdr3_nt: TGTGCCAGCGGGCCCAGGGGATACAATGAGCAGTTCTTC

clone_size: many
d_call: TRBD1
v_call: TRBV6-5
j_call: TRBJ1-6
cdr3_aa: CASSYDAYGRTGTVNSPLHF
cdr3_nt: TGTGCCAGCAGTTACGACGCTTATGGGCGTACCGGGACAGTTAATTCACCCCTCCACTTT

clone_size: few
d_call: -
v_call: TRBV13
j_call: TRBJ1-1
cdr3_aa: CASSPPRRANTEAFF
cdr3_nt: TGTGCCAGCAGCCCGCCCAGGCGGGCGAACACTGAAGCTTTCTTT

clone_size: many
d_call: -
v_call: TRBV7-9
j_call: TRBJ2-7
cdr3_aa: CASSPNRDGDYEQYF
cdr3_nt: TGTGCCAGCAGCCCAAACCGGGACGGGGACTACGAGCAGTACTTC

clone_size: few
d_call: -
v_call: TRBV6-2/TRBV6-3
j_call: TRBJ2-3
cdr3_aa: CASSSWEEGTDTQYF
cdr3_nt: TGTGCCAGCAGCAGCTGGGAGGAGGGGACAGATACGCAGTATTTT

clone_size: -
d_call: -
v_call: TRBV12-3/TRBV12-4
j_call: TRBJ2-1
cdr3_aa: CASRTVGADEQFF
cdr3_nt: TGTGCCAGCAGAACCGTCGGAGCGGACGAGCAGTTCTTC

clone_size: medium-sized
d_call: TRBD1
v_call: TRBV6-5
j_call: TRBJ2-2
cdr3_aa: CASSQTGTGELFF
cdr3_nt: TGTGCCAGCAGCCAGACAGGGACCGGGGAGCTGTTTTTT

clone_size: many
d_call: TRBD2
v_call: TRBV20-1
j_call: TRBJ2-2
cdr3_aa: CSASETSGDTGELFF
cdr3_nt: TGCAGTGCTAGCGAGACTAGCGGGGACACCGGGGAGCTGTTTTTT

clone_size: -
d_call: TRBD1
v_call: TRBV4-1
j_call: TRBJ1-2
cdr3_aa: CASSSTGGFYGYTF
cdr3_nt: TGCGCCAGCAGCTCTACAGGGGGGTTCTATGGCTACACCTTC

clone_size: many
d_call: -
v_call: TRBV20-1
j_call: TRBJ2-7
cdr3_aa: CSARDGSPPYEQYF
cdr3_nt: TGCAGTGCTAGAGACGGGAGTCCCCCCTACGAGCAGTACTTC

clone_size: many
d_call: -
v_call: TRBV2
j_call: TRBJ1-5
cdr3_aa: CASSEDQVSNQPQHF
cdr3_nt: TGTGCCAGCAGTGAAGATCAAGTTAGCAATCAGCCCCAGCATTTT

clone_size: few
d_call: TRBD1
v_call: TRBV14
j_call: TRBJ2-1
cdr3_aa: CASSHLSGTGLYNEQFF
cdr3_nt: TGTGCCAGCAGCCATTTATCTGGGACAGGGCTCTACAATGAGCAGTTCTTC

clone_size: few
d_call: -
v_call: TRBV4-1
j_call: TRBJ1-1
cdr3_aa: CASSQGDDTGMNTEAFF
cdr3_nt: TGCGCCAGCAGCCAAGGAGACGATACAGGAATGAACACTGAAGCTTTCTTT

clone_size: medium-sized
d_call: -
v_call: TRBV29-1
j_call: TRBJ2-7
cdr3_aa: CSVRFTYEQYF
cdr3_nt: TGCAGCGTACGGTTCACCTACGAGCAGTACTTC

clone_size: -
d_call: TRBD2
v_call: TRBV20-1
j_call: TRBJ2-1
cdr3_aa: CSARDPSGGPSYNEQFF
cdr3_nt: TGCAGTGCTAGAGACCCTAGCGGGGGGCCTAGTTACAATGAGCAGTTCTTC

clone_size: -
d_call: TRBD2
v_call: TRBV7-4
j_call: TRBJ2-5
cdr3_aa: CASSLPRLAGDLSQETQYF
cdr3_nt: TGTGCCAGCAGCCTCCCTCGACTAGCGGGGGACCTGAGCCAAGAGACCCAGTACTTC

clone_size: -
d_call: -
v_call: TRBV27
j_call: TRBJ2-7
cdr3_aa: CASSLSESYEQYF
cdr3_nt: TGTGCCAGCAGTTTATCGGAGAGCTACGAGCAGTACTTC

clone_size: many
d_call: TRBD1
v_call: TRBV28
j_call: TRBJ2-7
cdr3_aa: CASGDSTYEQYF
cdr3_nt: TGTGCCAGTGGGGACAGCACCTACGAGCAGTACTTC

clone_size: many
d_call: TRBD1
v_call: TRBV29-1
j_call: TRBJ2-6
cdr3_aa: CSVGTGGAGANVLTF
cdr3_nt: TGCAGCGTCGGGACAGGGGGCGCTGGGGCCAACGTCCTGACTTTC

clone_size: -
d_call: -
v_call: TRBV7-2
j_call: TRBJ2-1
cdr3_aa: CASSTPGRSNEQFF
cdr3_nt: TGTGCCAGCAGCACCCCGGGACGTTCAAATGAGCAGTTCTTC

clone_size: many
d_call: -
v_call: TRBV29-1
j_call: TRBJ1-1
cdr3_aa: CSVEGSRASEAFF
cdr3_nt: TGCAGCGTTGAAGGATCCAGGGCTTCTGAAGCTTTCTTT

clone_size: medium-sized
d_call: -
v_call: TRBV12-3/TRBV12-4
j_call: TRBJ2-2
cdr3_aa: CASSFSATGELFF
cdr3_nt: TGTGCCAGCAGTTTCAGTGCGACCGGGGAGCTGTTTTTT

clone_size: medium-sized
d_call: TRBD2
v_call: TRBV29-1
j_call: TRBJ2-5
cdr3_aa: CSVLLAGGKETQYF
cdr3_nt: TGCAGCGTTCTTCTAGCGGGGGGGAAAGAGACCCAGTACTTC

clone_size: -
d_call: TRBD2
v_call: TRBV5-4
j_call: TRBJ2-1
cdr3_aa: CASIRGKREYNEQFF
cdr3_nt: TGTGCCAGCATCCGAGGCAAGCGGGAGTACAATGAGCAGTTCTTC

clone_size: medium-sized
d_call: TRBD2
v_call: TRBV5-1
j_call: TRBJ2-1
cdr3_aa: CASSPWTSGGVVNEQFF
cdr3_nt: TGCGCCAGCAGCCCCTGGACTAGCGGGGGGGTGGTCAATGAGCAGTTCTTC

clone_size: many
d_call: -
v_call: TRBV29-1
j_call: TRBJ1-1
cdr3_aa: CSVEWGGAEAFF
cdr3_nt: TGCAGCGTTGAATGGGGAGGGGCTGAAGCTTTCTTT

clone_size: -
d_call: -
v_call: TRBV19
j_call: TRBJ2-1
cdr3_aa: CASYPPGHYNEQFF
cdr3_nt: TGTGCCAGTTACCCACCGGGACACTACAATGAGCAGTTCTTC

clone_size: few
d_call: TRBD2
v_call: TRBV5-1
j_call: TRBJ2-5
cdr3_aa: CASGLGQETQYF
cdr3_nt: TGCGCCAGTGGACTAGGGCAAGAGACCCAGTACTTC

clone_size: -
d_call: -
v_call: TRBV20-1
j_call: TRBJ1-6
cdr3_aa: CSAGGYSPLHF
cdr3_nt: TGCAGTGCTGGGGGATATTCACCCCTCCACTTT

clone_size: few
d_call: -
v_call: TRBV12-3/TRBV12-4
j_call: TRBJ2-3
cdr3_aa: CASSLFRPSTDTQYF
cdr3_nt: TGTGCCAGCAGTTTATTCAGGCCAAGCACAGATACGCAGTATTTT

clone_size: few
d_call: -
v_call: TRBV19
j_call: TRBJ2-6
cdr3_aa: CASSMGGAGANVLTF
cdr3_nt: TGTGCCAGTAGTATGGGGGGTGCTGGGGCCAACGTCCTGACTTTC

clone_size: many
d_call: -
v_call: TRBV6-2/TRBV6-3
j_call: TRBJ1-2
cdr3_aa: CASSYSDRGSYYGYTF
cdr3_nt: TGTGCCAGCAGTTACTCTGACAGAGGGAGCTACTATGGCTACACCTTC

clone_size: few
d_call: TRBD2
v_call: TRBV20-1
j_call: TRBJ2-7
cdr3_aa: CSANHAGSGGLIYEQYF
cdr3_nt: TGCAGTGCCAATCACGCAGGTAGCGGGGGCCTTATCTACGAGCAGTACTTC

clone_size: many
d_call: -
v_call: TRBV7-6
j_call: TRBJ2-1
cdr3_aa: CASSLAGSGPVNEQFF
cdr3_nt: TGTGCCAGCAGCTTAGCCGGTAGCGGACCGGTCAATGAGCAGTTCTTC

clone_size: many
d_call: -
v_call: TRBV4-1
j_call: TRBJ1-1
cdr3_aa: CASSQDTDEAFF
cdr3_nt: TGCGCCAGCAGCCAAGATACAGACGAAGCTTTCTTT

clone_size: many
d_call: TRBD1
v_call: TRBV5-1
j_call: TRBJ2-4
cdr3_aa: CASSLASGGASAKNIQYF
cdr3_nt: TGCGCCAGCAGCTTGGCCTCAGGGGGCGCGTCGGCCAAAAACATTCAGTACTTC